The 3 T cell receptor beta chains below all came from one sample that was sequenced in a study of cytomegalovirus exposure and HLA in healthy donors. The PCR was carried out with 60 Vbeta primers and 13 Jbeta primers. Only in-frame clones appear in the TCRdb table, and some are missing; sequencing was by immunoSEQ multiplex PCR. Of around 150,000 clones in the sample, around 60% are singletons; the top ten hold 6% to 8.5%. The specimen sequenced was PBMCs. The receptors derive from a woman aged 55-75 years in good health and CMV-seropositive.

This clone was recorded only once. This sequence joins TRBV29-1 and TRBJ1-1, with no clear D. Germline assignment: CDR1 SQVTM and CDR2 ANQGSEA. The CDR3 has 11 amino acids. Trimming cost V 3 bases and J 2 bases, with 4 bases left between them. The CDR3 nucleotides are TGCAGCGTTGAGGCTAACACTGAAGCTTTCTTT. This encodes CSVEANTEAFF. Using reference TRBV29-1 and TRBJ1-1 for the parts outside the CDR3, the full variable domain is SAVISQKPSRDICQRGTSLTIQCQVDSQVTMMFWYRQQPGQSLTLIATANQGSEATYESGFVIDKFPISRPNLTFSTLTVSNMSPEDSSIYLCSVEANTEAFFGQGTRLTVV.

The chain employs TRBV2 and TRBJ1-1; D possibly corresponds to TRBD1 (5 bases). The CDR3 extends over 13 amino acids. V was shortened by 6 bases and J by 1 base, with 9 bases between the two germline ends. Germline V gene data show CDR1 as SNHLY and CDR2 as FYNNEI. The chain's CDR3 is CASRRGQNTEAFF. The CDR3 nucleotides are TGTGCCAGCAGGAGAGGACAGAACACTGAAGCTTTCTTT.

This chain connects TRBV4-2 to TRBJ2-7; the match to TRBD2 covers 10 bases. This CDR3 contains 16 residues. The trim removed 4 bases at V and 0 bases at J, leaving 6 bases unmatched. Germline V gene sequence: CDR1 LGHNA, CDR2 YNFKEQ. CDR3 DNA: TGTGCCAGCAGCCGGACTAGCGGTCCGAGCTCCTACGAGCAGTACTTC. Protein: CASSRTSGPSSYEQYF.